This T cell receptor (beta chain) came from a study of a mutant IDH1 vaccine in newly diagnosed glioma. Overall study: Treated individuals were approximately 62% male and roughly 40% female, averaging roughly 43 years of age. Every participant had undergone radiotherapy, temozolomide, or both before, and most underwent both.

Measured with immunoSEQ multiplex PCR; TCRdb has only the in-frame clones, and not every one. The sample contains fewer than 20,000 clones, 80% of which appear only once. As for time point: baseline, week 1 (first vaccination visit). The treatment is: pre-vaccination baseline after standard-of-care therapy. J was trimmed by 4 bases and V by 7 bases; bases with no gene match: 7. The CDR3 sequence is 14 residues long. Germline V gene data show CDR1 as MNHNS and CDR2 as SASEGT. The chain has TRBV6-1 and TRBJ2-5; TRBD2 matches at 9 bases. Sequenced here: PBMCs, sampled from a glioma patient treated with radiotherapy, temozolomide or both. The TCR was taken from a man aged 35-49 years with glioma. This CDR3 is CASTALAGGETQYF. The DNA of the CDR3 is TGTGCCAGCACAGCACTAGCGGGCGGAGAGACCCAGTACTTC.